A selection of T cell receptor beta chains follows, all from one sample in a study of tumor and adjacent non-tumor tissue in lung cancer. From the multiplex PCR reads, TCRdb called clonotypes with MiXCR, one entry per CDR3 protein. The repertoire holds 220,000 or so distinct CDR3 sequences, with 60% to 85% as singletons. The sequencing input was lung tumor tissue. These receptors were obtained from a man between 60 and 75 years old with non-small cell lung cancer. Both conserved end residues are part of each CDR3. The order of the fields is D gene, V gene, J gene, clone size, CDR3 DNA, CDR3 protein. A D gene is named only where the DNA matches it firmly. Part of the rows lack a size; the others show once, few, many or a class for expanded clones.

NA	TRBV4-1	TRBJ1-1	few	TGCGCCAGCAGCCAAGATCTGAATTCCTACCGGGGCACTGAAGCTTTCTTT	CASSQDLNSYRGTEAFF
NA	TRBV28	TRBJ1-6	NA	TGTGCCAGCAGTTTCCCAGGGTATAATTCACCCTTCCACTTT	CASSFPGYNSPFHF
NA	TRBV30	TRBJ2-5	NA	TGTGCCTGGGGACACGTGACCGCTGGCGAAGACGCCCAGTACTTC	CAWGHVTAGEDAQYF
TRBD2	TRBV4-3	TRBJ2-3	NA	TGTGCAAGCAGCCATGGGACTAGCGGGAGTGTAAAAACGCAGTACTTT	CASSHGTSGSVKTQYF
NA	TRBV6-5	TRBJ1-3	NA	TGTGCCAGCAGTTACTCGGCGGGCGGCGGCTCTGGAAACACCATATATTTT	CASSYSAGGGSGNTIYF
TRBD2	TRBV4-3	TRBJ2-2	NA	TGCGCCAGCTCGCCGGGGGGGAGACTACCAACAGGGGAGCTGTTTTTT	CASSPGGRLPTGELFF
TRBD1	TRBV4-3	TRBJ2-1	NA	TGCGCCAGCAACCAAGGACCGGGACAGGGAGGCAATGAGCAGTCCTTC	CASNQGPGQGGNEQSF
NA	TRBV12-3/TRBV12-4	TRBJ2-3	once	TGTGGCAGCAGTTCTTCCCAGGGAAGCAATCAGCCCCAGTATTTT	CGSSSSQGSNQPQYF
TRBD2	TRBV6-5	TRBJ2-5	NA	TGTGCCAGCAGTAATAGCGGTACCGCGGGGGCCCAGTACTTC	CASSNSGTAGAQYF
NA	TRBV4-1	TRBJ1-5	many	TGCGCCAGCAGCCAAGCACAGGGCGATCAGCCCCAGCATTTT	CASSQAQGDQPQHF
TRBD1	TRBV20-1	TRBJ2-7	NA	TGCAGTGCTATACAGAGTTCCGGGACAGGGAGCTCCTACGAGCAGTACTTC	CSAIQSSGTGSSYEQYF
NA	TRBV5-4	TRBJ2-2	many	TGTGCCAGCAGCTTACCGGGGTTCGGGGAGCTGTTTTTT	CASSLPGFGELFF
NA	TRBV20-1	TRBJ2-5	NA	TGCAGTGCGAGACGGGGGAAGGAGACCCATTACTTC	CSARRGKETHYF
NA	TRBV6-5	TRBJ2-1	NA	TGTGCCAGCAGTACAGAGCGGATCAGCTCCTACAATGAGAAGTTCTTC	CASSTERISSYNEKFF
TRBD1	TRBV10-1	TRBJ2-3	once	TGCGACAGCGGACAGGGCACAGATACGCAGTATTTT	CDSGQGTDTQYF
NA	TRBV20-1	TRBJ1-1	NA	TGCAGTGCAAGACAGGATGGGAACACTGAATCTTTCTTT	CSARQDGNTESFF
NA	TRBV6-5	TRBJ2-7	NA	TGTGCCAGCAGGCGGGACACCCACTCCTACAAGCAGTACTTC	CASRRDTHSYKQYF
NA	TRBV5-1	TRBJ2-2	NA	TGCGCCAGCACCTCAGAGGGGGAGCTGTCTTTT	CASTSEGELSF
NA	TRBV12-3/TRBV12-4	TRBJ2-3	many	TGTGCCAGCAGTTTGTCCAGCCCAGATACGCAGTATTTT	CASSLSSPDTQYF
TRBD2	TRBV7-9	TRBJ2-3	many	TGTGCCAGCGACCTAGCGGGAGGCACAGATACGCAGTATTTT	CASDLAGGTDTQYF
NA	TRBV29-1	TRBJ1-2	medium-sized	TGCAGCGTTGGACAGGAGACCGATTATTACTATGGCTACACCTTC	CSVGQETDYYYGYTF
NA	TRBV11-2	TRBJ2-7	NA	TGTACCAGCAGCTTTAGGTCGTCCGGTCAGGGAGACGAGCAGTACTTC	CTSSFRSSGQGDEQYF
NA	TRBV11-3	TRBJ2-1	NA	TGTGCCAGCAGCTTAGACAAGGGCAGAGGCAATGGGCAGTTCTTC	CASSLDKGRGNGQFF
NA	TRBV11-1	TRBJ2-7	NA	TGTGCCAGCAGCTTAGGGGGCCATGTCGCCTACGAGCAGTACTTC	CASSLGGHVAYEQYF
NA	TRBV20-1	TRBJ1-2	many	TGCAGTGCTAGAGATATAGGGGGCTATGGCTACACCTTC	CSARDIGGYGYTF
TRBD1	TRBV11-1	TRBJ2-7	many	TGTGCCAGCAGCTTACCCGGGACAGGCCTTTACGAGCAGTACTTC	CASSLPGTGLYEQYF
TRBD2	TRBV11-1	TRBJ2-3	many	TGTGCCAGCAGTCCCGGGACTAGCGGGAGTGGGGCAGATACGCAGTATTTT	CASSPGTSGSGADTQYF
TRBD1	TRBV5-1	TRBJ1-5	once	TGCGCCACCAGCCTCGGACAGGGCGAGCCCCAGCATTTT	CATSLGQGEPQHF
NA	TRBV5-4	TRBJ1-2	NA	TGTGCCAGCAGCCGAGGAACCGATAACTTTGGCTACACCTTC	CASSRGTDNFGYTF
NA	TRBV20-1	TRBJ1-4	many	TGCAGTGCTAGAGCGGGGCTTGACTCTAATGAAAAACTGTTTTTT	CSARAGLDSNEKLFF
NA	TRBV12-3/TRBV12-4	TRBJ2-7	NA	TGTGCCAGAAGTTGGAGGACTACCATATACGAGCAGTACTTC	CARSWRTTIYEQYF
TRBD2	TRBV20-1	TRBJ2-1	NA	TGCAGTGCCTCAGCGGGAGGGATCTACAATGAGCGGTTCTTC	CSASAGGIYNERFF
NA	TRBV6-5	TRBJ2-7	NA	TGTGCCACCGTCAATGGGGGAGTCACTCGCTACGGGCAGTACTTC	CATVNGGVTRYGQYF
NA	TRBV14	TRBJ2-5	few	TGTGCCAGCAGCTCAGGGGAGACCCAGTACTTC	CASSSGETQYF
NA	TRBV4-3	TRBJ2-3	NA	TGCGCCAGCAGCCAACGCGGTAGGGGGGCGTTAGGAGATACACAGTATTTT	CASSQRGRGALGDTQYF
TRBD1	TRBV20-1	TRBJ2-1	NA	TGCAGTGTTAGAGAACAGGGACAGGGTACTTTGTCGGGTGAGCAGTTCTTC	CSVREQGQGTLSGEQFF
NA	TRBV1	TRBJ2-3	NA	TGCACCAGCTGGGGGCAGAACGCCCTTAGCAATCAGCCCCAGTATTTT	CTSWGQNALSNQPQYF
NA	TRBV20-1	TRBJ2-7	NA	TGCAGTGCCTCACCGGGGGTGGGTGAGCATTACTTC	CSASPGVGEHYF
TRBD1	TRBV4-3	TRBJ1-2	NA	TGCGCCAGCAGCCTCATGACAGGGGACGGTTACACCTTC	CASSLMTGDGYTF
NA	TRBV20-1	TRBJ2-7	NA	TGCAGTGCTAGCTTTTCGACTAGTCGCGGCGAGCAGTACTTC	CSASFSTSRGEQYF
NA	TRBV5-4	TRBJ1-5	few	TGTGCCAGCAGCTTGGACGCCAATCAGCCCCAGCATTTT	CASSLDANQPQHF
NA	TRBV11-3	TRBJ1-1	NA	TGTGCCAGCAACTTAGGCCGGGACTGGAACACTGAAGCTCTCTTT	CASNLGRDWNTEALF
TRBD1	TRBV5-8	TRBJ1-1	few	TGTGCCAGCAGCACCCGGACAGGGTTAAGCACCGAAGCTTTCTTT	CASSTRTGLSTEAFF
NA	TRBV12-3/TRBV12-4	TRBJ1-6	NA	TGTGCCAGCAGTTCAGGGGTAGGGAATTCACCCCTCCACTTT	CASSSGVGNSPLHF
NA	TRBV5-1	TRBJ2-5	NA	TGCGCCAACAGCTTCGGGGGTTTAGAGACCCAGTACTTC	CANSFGGLETQYF
NA	TRBV5-6	TRBJ2-6	many	TGTGCCAGCAGCCCCGCTGACCGTTCTGGGGCCAACGTCCTGACTTTC	CASSPADRSGANVLTF
NA	TRBV6-5	TRBJ2-7	NA	TGTGCCAGCAGGAAACTGGGAAACAACGAGCAGTACTTC	CASRKLGNNEQYF
NA	TRBV7-9	TRBJ1-3	few	TGTGCCAGCAGCCTTGACAGGTGGGACTCTGGAAACACCATATATTTT	CASSLDRWDSGNTIYF
NA	TRBV11-2	TRBJ1-3	once	TGTACCAGCAGGTTCAGCGCACCTCGAAACACCATATGTTTT	CTSRFSAPRNTICF